These 6 T cell receptor beta chains share one sample of origin, sequenced in a study of T cell responses to AZD1222 COVID-19 vaccine. Method: immunoSEQ multiplex PCR; TCRdb's copy keeps in-frame clones and lacks some. This sample has 110,000 or so clones; 88% occur once, and the top ten carry around 2.3%. This specimen consisted of peripheral blood, obtained on day 0 of AZD1222 vaccination. All receptors come from an adult in good health.

The sample holds one count of this clone. The CDR3 coding sequence is TGTGCCAGCAGCTTAGACCGCGGGAGGGGGCCGGGGGATGGCTACACCTTC. Translating it yields CASSLDRGRGPGDGYTF. The chain uses TRBV7-8 and TRBJ1-2, with TRBD1 identical over 7 bases. Looked up from germline, CDR1 is SGHVS and CDR2 is FQNEAQ. The length of the CDR3 is 17 residues. V gave up 1 base and J gave up 6 bases; unmatched junction bases: 14.

V usage is TRBV28 and J usage is TRBJ2-5; D is undetermined. Germline V lookup: CDR1 MDHEN, CDR2 SYDVKM. V dropped 4 bases and J dropped 5 bases, with 17 bases sitting between them. The CDR3 is 15 amino acids. CDR3 sequence (DNA): TGTGCCAGCAGTTACGGTAGCAAACCCTACGAGACCCAGTACTTC. It is translated as CASSYGSKPYETQYF.

This sequence joins TRBV5-1 and TRBJ1-2, with 7 bases that match TRBD1. The V gene end was trimmed by 4 bases and the J gene end by 0 bases; junction bases not matched to a gene: 0. Germline V CDR1 and CDR2: SGHRS, YFSETQ. This CDR3 region has 13 residues. The CDR3 bases are TGCGCCAGCAGCCAGGGGGCTAACTATGGCTACACCTTC. It yields the protein CASSQGANYGYTF.

The gene calls are TRBV25-1 and TRBJ1-3, with a possible D match to TRBD1 (6 bases). The germline gives CDR1 MGHDK, CDR2 SYGVNS. V lost 6 bases and J 0 bases, leaving 9 bases between the germline ends. The CDR3 covers 14 residues. In nucleotides, the CDR3 is TGTGCCAGCAGGGACAGCTTCTCTGGAAACACCATATATTTT. This translates into CASRDSFSGNTIYF.

This chain joins TRBV7-2 and TRBJ1-3, with a tentative D call TRBD1 (5 bases). Germline loops: CDR1 SGHTA, CDR2 FQGNSA. CDR3 length: 17 residues. V lost 3 bases to trimming and J lost 0 bases, with 15 bases between them. CDR3 protein: CASSLGLGPGSGNTIYF. The CDR3 nucleotides read TGTGCCAGCAGCTTGGGACTGGGGCCTGGCTCTGGAAACACCATATATTTT.

The genes are TRBV29-1 and TRBJ1-2; D remains unclear. The CDR3 is 14 residues long. V shed 0 bases and J shed 0 bases, with 8 bases lying between them. The germline V gene has CDR1 SQVTM and CDR2 ANQGSEA. The CDR3, as DNA: TGCAGCGTTGAAGACAGACCGACTAACTATGGCTACACCTTC. Amino acid sequence: CSVEDRPTNYGYTF.